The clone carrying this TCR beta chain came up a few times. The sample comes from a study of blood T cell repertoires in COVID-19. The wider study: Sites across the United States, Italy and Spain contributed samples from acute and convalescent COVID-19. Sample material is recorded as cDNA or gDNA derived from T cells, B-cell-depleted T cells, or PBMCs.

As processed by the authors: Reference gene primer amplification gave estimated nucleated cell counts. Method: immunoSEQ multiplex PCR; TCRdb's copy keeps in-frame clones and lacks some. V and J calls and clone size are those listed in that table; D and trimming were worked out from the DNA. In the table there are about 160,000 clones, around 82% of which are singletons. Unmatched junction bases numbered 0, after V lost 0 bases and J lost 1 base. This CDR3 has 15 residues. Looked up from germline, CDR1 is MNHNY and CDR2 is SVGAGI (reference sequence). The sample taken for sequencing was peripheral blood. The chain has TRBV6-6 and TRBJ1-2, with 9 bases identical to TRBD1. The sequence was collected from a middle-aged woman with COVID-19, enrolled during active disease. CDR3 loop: CASSYSGQGNYGYTF. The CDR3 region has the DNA TGTGCCAGCAGTTACTCGGGACAGGGTAACTATGGCTACACCTTC.